These T cell receptor beta chains were read from a single sample in a study of identifying expanded T cells in peripheral blood. Profiled with immunoSEQ multiplex PCR; TCRdb holds only in-frame clones, not every one. The data contain about 50,000 clones, roughly 80% of them seen just once; the ten biggest clones take up 14%. Sequences were obtained from blood. These receptors all stem from a person between 18 and 75 years old in good health. CDR3s include the opening cysteine and the closing phenylalanine or tryptophan. D genes are given only for firm matches. Rows give clone size only sometimes, using once, few, many, or a class for an expanded clone.

TRBJ2-5	TRBD2	.	17	TRBV5-1	CASSSGLAGGSQETQYF	TGCGCCAGCAGCTCGGGACTAGCGGGGGGGTCCCAAGAGACCCAGTACTTC
TRBJ2-6	TRBD1	.	15	TRBV11-2	CASSLQGAGANVLTF	TGTGCCAGCAGCCTACAGGGGGCTGGGGCCAACGTCCTGACTTTC
TRBJ2-1	.	.	15	TRBV30	CAWSERGLTYNEQFF	TGTGCCTGGAGTGAAAGGGGGTTAACCTACAATGAGCAGTTCTTC
TRBJ2-5	TRBD2	few	14	TRBV5-1	CASSSGLGWETQYF	TGCGCCAGCAGCTCAGGACTAGGGTGGGAGACCCAGTACTTC
TRBJ2-3	TRBD2	.	14	TRBV2	CASSQGLAKDTQYF	TGTGCCAGCAGTCAAGGACTAGCAAAAGATACGCAGTATTTT
TRBJ2-7	TRBD1	.	14	TRBV11-2	CASSSWTGVNEQYF	TGTGCCAGCAGCTCGTGGACAGGGGTCAACGAGCAGTACTTC
TRBJ2-5	.	.	13	TRBV30	CAWSNGVSETQYF	TGTGCCTGGAGCAATGGGGTGTCCGAGACCCAGTACTTC
TRBJ2-5	.	.	15	TRBV13	CASSFWGGASETQYF	TGTGCCAGCAGTTTTTGGGGGGGGGCGTCAGAGACCCAGTACTTC
TRBJ2-1	TRBD2	.	16	TRBV29-1	CSAQRTSGGKGHEQFF	TGCAGCGCCCAACGGACTAGCGGGGGGAAAGGCCATGAGCAGTTCTTC
TRBJ2-3	TRBD2	.	19	TRBV5-4	CASSLEGVVAGGRRDTQYF	TGTGCCAGCAGCTTGGAAGGTGTGGTAGCGGGGGGCCGCCGGGATACGCAGTATTTT